These 3 T cell receptor beta chains were all obtained from the same sample, sequenced in a study of blood T cell repertoires in COVID-19. The repertoire was sequenced with immunoSEQ multiplex PCR; TCRdb's copy has only in-frame clones and lacks some. The sample has about 380,000 clones; 89% are singletons. Sequences were obtained from peripheral blood. These TCRs come from a man between 35 and 55 years old with acute or convalescent COVID-19.

This chain links TRBV28 with TRBJ1-2, with 7 nucleotides matching TRBD1. Unmatched junction bases numbered 11, after V lost 7 bases and J lost 6 bases. Germline CDR1 reads MDHEN; CDR2 reads SYDVKM. This CDR3 has 14 residues. This chain's CDR3 is CASTEGAAWNGYTF. The CDR3 DNA follows: TGTGCCAGCACGGAGGGGGCGGCATGGAATGGCTACACCTTC.

J is TRBJ2-7 and V is TRBV4-3; TRBD2 matches 9 bases. V lost 4 bases and J lost 5; bases outside the gene matches: 6. This CDR3 is built from 14 residues. Germline V lookup: CDR1 LGHNA, CDR2 YSLEER. DNA of the CDR3: TGCGCCAGCAGCCTAATGACTAGCGGCAACGAGCAGTACTTC. Protein sequence: CASSLMTSGNEQYF.

The chain is built from TRBV5-6 and TRBJ2-5, with a possible D match to TRBD2 (5 bases). Trimming left V 4 bases short and J 2 bases short, with 21 bases between. In germline, CDR1 is SGHDT, CDR2 YYEEEE. This CDR3 is 17 amino acids long. DNA for the CDR3: TGTGCCAGCAGCCCCAGGTGGGTCGGAGGAGTACAAGAGACCCAGTACTTC. Translation: CASSPRWVGGVQETQYF. Full variable domain (missing parts from reference TRBV5-6 and TRBJ2-5): DAGVTQSPTHLIKTRGQQVTLRCSPKSGHDTVSWYQQALGQGPQFIFQYYEEEERQRGNFPDRFSGHQFPNYSSELNVNALLLGDSALYLCASSPRWVGGVQETQYFGPGTRLLVL.